Presented here are 23 T cell receptor beta chains from one specimen sequenced in a study of blood T cells in healthy people across ages. The use of a sample-barcoded 5' primer and a J-beta primer mix characterized a second PCR of roughly 6 to 12 cycles. TCRdb re-derived calls from the 5' RACE reads in MiXCR, one entry per CDR3 protein. The sample lists approximately 320,000 distinct CDR3 sequences; less than 30% were seen once. Material: blood. The receptors come from a woman aged 70-85 years in good health.

This clonotype has just a few counts. The CDR3 DNA follows: TGTGCCAGCAGTTCTAGGACAGGGGGGGTGCAAGAGACCCAGTACTTC. It encodes CASSSRTGGVQETQYF. This sequence joins TRBV28 and TRBJ2-5; 10 bases are shared with TRBD1. The CDR3 has 16 residues. Trimming at V came to 4 bases and at J to 2 bases, leaving 7 bases not matched to a gene. Germline V CDR1 and CDR2: MDHEN, SYDVKM.

This clonotype has only a few counts. The rearrangement uses TRBV5-6 and TRBJ2-5; 11 bases fit TRBD2. The CDR3 extends over 16 amino acids. Germline lookup yields CDR1 SGHDT and CDR2 YYEEEE. Germline trimming cut 6 bases from V and 3 bases from J; bases unmatched to any gene: 10. The CDR3: CASKASGRPGEETQYF. The DNA of the CDR3 is TGTGCCAGCAAGGCTAGCGGGAGGCCCGGAGAAGAGACCCAGTACTTC.

This clonotype has just a few counts. The chain has TRBV29-1 and TRBJ2-1; D perhaps matches TRBD2 (6 bases). From germline, CDR1 is SQVTM and CDR2 ANQGSEA. The V gene lost 5 bases and the J gene lost 5 bases, with 25 bases spanning the gap. The CDR3 loop spans 17 amino acids. The CDR3 is CSVLISGYGRGDNEQFF. The CDR3 DNA sequence: TGCAGCGTTCTTATTTCTGGTTACGGGAGAGGGGACAATGAGCAGTTCTTC.

In its sample, this clonotype was seen a few times. V gene TRBV13 combines with J gene TRBJ2-5; D is uncertain. Trimming pared 5 bases from V and 1 base from J, leaving 8 bases between. Germline V CDR1 and CDR2: PRHDT, FYEKMQ (reference sequence). The CDR3 has 13 residues. The CDR3 sequence: CASSTRLQETQYF. The CDR3 coding sequence is TGTGCCAGCAGCACGCGACTCCAAGAGACCCAGTACTTC.

This clonotype was recorded at least ten times. The chain has TRBV10-1 and TRBJ2-5; 9 nucleotides align to TRBD2. This CDR3 contains 16 residues. V was pared by 0 bases and J by 1 base, with 3 bases of the junction left unmatched. Germline V gene data show CDR1 as WNHNN and CDR2 as SYGVQD (reference sequence). The CDR3 spells CASSESPAGGQETQYF. The DNA for the CDR3 is TGCGCCAGCAGTGAGTCTCCAGCGGGAGGCCAAGAGACCCAGTACTTC.

This clonotype was counted many times. V usage is TRBV7-6 and J usage is TRBJ2-5; no firm D call. Germline V gives CDR1 SGHVS, CDR2 FNYEAQ. Trimming took 4 bases from V and 5 from J, leaving 20 bases between them. The CDR3 contains 16 residues. The CDR3 nucleotides are TGTGCCAGCAGCTCGGACCCCCCAATCGGTGGGGAGACCCAGTACTTC. Residues: CASSSDPPIGGETQYF.

The genes are TRBV28 and TRBJ2-6; tentative D call: TRBD1 (6 bases). The germline CDR1 and CDR2 sequences are MDHEN and SYDVKM. Trimming pared 4 bases from V and 12 bases from J, leaving 22 bases between. The CDR3 has 16 residues. DNA for the CDR3: TGTGCCAGCAGTTCTCCCCTACAGGGCCCTCTTCGCGTCCTGACTTTC. Residues: CASSSPLQGPLRVLTF.

There are a few counts of this clonotype. This chain connects TRBV4-2 to TRBJ2-3; 7 bases line up with TRBD2. The germline CDR1 and CDR2 sequences are LGHNA and YNFKEQ. Germline trimming cut 2 bases from V and 2 bases from J; bases unmatched to any gene: 4. The CDR3 has 15 residues. As DNA, the CDR3 is TGTGCCAGCAGCCAATCTAGCGGCCCCACAGATACGCAGTATTTT. It encodes CASSQSSGPTDTQYF.

This chain joins TRBV12-3 or TRBV12-4 and TRBJ1-1; no clear D gene. V lost 8 bases, J lost 4 bases, and 8 bases lay in between. The CDR3 runs 11 residues. CDR3 nucleotide sequence: TGTGCCAGCGGCCGTGGCACTGAAGCTTTCTTT. Translation gives CASGRGTEAFF.

As to this clonotype: Lacking the conserved final phenylalanine or tryptophan, this CDR3 likely reflects a read error. CDR3 in DNA: TGTGCCACCAGCAGAGATCACTCAGGCACTGGGGCCAACGTCCTGACTCTC. Translation: CATSRDHSGTGANVLTL. The chain carries TRBV15 and TRBJ2-6, with D unclear. The CDR3 spans 17 residues. Per germline, CDR1 LNHNV and CDR2 YYDKDF (reference sequence). Trimming removed 0 bases at V and 2 bases at J, with 11 bases between.

This chain connects TRBV5-1 to TRBJ2-1; maybe TRBD2 (6 bases). The CDR3 consists of 16 residues. V lost 4 bases and J lost 8, with 22 bases in between. Germline-derived CDR1 and CDR2 are SGHRS and YFSETQ. CDR3 sequence: CASSLSTGVSYDEQFF. The CDR3 DNA reads TGCGCCAGCAGCCTTTCGACGGGAGTCAGTTACGATGAGCAGTTCTTC. Full variable domain (remainder filled in from reference TRBV5-1 and TRBJ2-1): KAGVTQTPRYLIKTRGQQVTLSCSPISGHRSVSWYQQTPGQGLQFLFEYFSETQRNKGNFPGRFSGRQFSNSRSEMNVSTLELGDSALYLCASSLSTGVSYDEQFFGPGTRLTVL.

J is TRBJ2-1 and V is TRBV12-3 or TRBV12-4; a weak D match, TRBD2 (6 bases). The CDR3 consists of 16 residues. V shed 5 bases and J shed 6 bases, with 20 bases lying between them. The CDR3 bases are TGTGCCAGCAGTCCTGGAGGAGGCGGGATGAGCAATGAGCAGTTCTTC. Translating gives CASSPGGGGMSNEQFF.

The J gene is TRBJ1-1, the V gene TRBV7-2; no definite D call. Trimming cost V 5 bases and J 11 bases, with 12 bases left between them. This CDR3 comprises 11 residues. Germline assignment: CDR1 SGHTA and CDR2 FQGNSA. CDR3 in amino acids: CASSTGVAAFF. The CDR3 DNA reads as TGTGCCAGCAGCACCGGAGTGGCTGCTTTCTTT.

The chain employs TRBV10-3 and TRBJ2-1; 9 bases align to TRBD2. Matching the DNA end better, TRBJ2-5 makes the J call doubtful. Germline V lookup: CDR1 ENHRY, CDR2 SYGVKD. This CDR3 region has 17 residues. Here the CDR3 reads CAISESGQAGGHETQYF. CDR3 coding DNA: TGTGCCATCAGTGAGTCTGGGCAAGCGGGAGGTCACGAGACCCAGTACTTC.

This clonotype turned up a few times. This chain connects TRBV6-5 to TRBJ2-7, with D maybe TRBD2 (6 bases). The CDR3 is made up of 14 amino acids. Trimming removed 4 bases from V and 11 bases from J, with 21 bases in between. Per the germline V gene, CDR1 is MNHEY and CDR2 is SVGAGI. The CDR3 protein is CASSSISPWGDKYF. Written as DNA, the CDR3 is TGTGCCAGCAGTTCCATTAGCCCCTGGGGGGATAAGTACTTC.

At least ten counts were recorded for this clonotype. V usage is TRBV12-3 or TRBV12-4 and J usage is TRBJ1-5; 9 positions match TRBD1. Losses at the gene ends were 3 bases for V and 2 bases for J; bases not matched to a gene: 2. The CDR3 covers 15 residues. The CDR3 here is CASSLGQGGNQPQHF. The CDR3 DNA reads as TGTGCCAGCAGTTTGGGACAGGGTGGCAATCAGCCCCAGCATTTT.

This clonotype has more than one count but fewer than ten. This sequence joins TRBV18 and TRBJ2-7, with 7 nucleotides matching TRBD1. V lost 2 bases and J lost 5; bases outside the gene matches: 12. The length of the CDR3 is 16 residues. Germline V gives CDR1 KGHSH, CDR2 LQKENI. The CDR3 DNA sequence: TGTGCCAGCTCACCAAGTAGAACAGGGGTCTCGAACGAGCAGTACTTC. It encodes CASSPSRTGVSNEQYF.

V and J are TRBV2 and TRBJ2-7, with TRBD1 identical over 7 bases. The CDR3 runs to 13 residues. The J segment lost 2 bases and the V segment lost 10 bases, leaving 8 bases of the junction unmatched. Germline loops: CDR1 SNHLY, CDR2 FYNNEI. This chain's CDR3 is CATGGRMTYEQYF. Written as DNA, the CDR3 is TGTGCCACAGGGGGTCGGATGACCTACGAGCAGTACTTC.

A word on this clonotype: A read error may account for a junction end that differs from germline. The chain employs TRBV7-9 and TRBJ2-7; 7 nucleotides match TRBD2. In germline, CDR1 is SEHNR, CDR2 FQNEAQ (reference sequence). This CDR3 is 14 amino acids long. Here the CDR3 DNA reads TGTGCCAGCAGTTTAGCGGGCCTCGGCTACGAGCAGTACTTC. It translates to CASSLAGLGYEQYF.

This chain joins TRBV12-3 or TRBV12-4 and TRBJ1-4; D gene uncertain. CDR3 length: 12 residues. Trimming took 3 bases from V and 12 from J, leaving 11 bases between them. This chain's CDR3 is CASSLTAGELFF. Written as DNA, the CDR3 is TGTGCCAGCAGTTTGACGGCAGGTGAACTGTTTTTT.

CDR3 bases: TGTGCCAGCAGTTCCATAGGGACTCCAGGGGACTATGGCTACACCTTC. Translating gives CASSSIGTPGDYGYTF. The genes are TRBV28 and TRBJ1-2; a possible D gene is TRBD1 (6 bases). There are 16 residues in the CDR3. V was shortened by 4 bases and J by 3 bases, with 18 bases between the two germline ends. CDR1 and CDR2 from the germline V gene are MDHEN and SYDVKM.

This clonotype appeared a few times. The genes are TRBV28 and TRBJ1-5; 7 bases line up with TRBD1. CDR3 length equals 14 residues. The germline CDR1 and CDR2 sequences are MDHEN and SYDVKM. V shed 3 bases, J shed 3 bases, and the junction held 2 bases outside the gene matches. Here the CDR3 reads CASSLGQTNQPQHF. The DNA for the CDR3 is TGTGCCAGCAGTTTGGGACAGACCAATCAGCCCCAGCATTTT.

The genes are TRBV6-2 or TRBV6-3 and TRBJ2-7; D is perhaps TRBD1 or TRBD2 (6 bases each). Germline lookup yields CDR1 MNHEY and CDR2 SVGEGT. Trimming cost V 8 bases and J 2 bases, with 16 bases left between them. The CDR3 contains 14 residues. The CDR3 bases are TGTGCCAGCTCCTCGCGGGACATTACCTACGAGCAGTACTTC. It codes for CASSSRDITYEQYF.